The 16 T cell receptor beta chains given below trace back to one sample, sequenced in a study of T cell responses to AZD1222 COVID-19 vaccine. Sequencing was performed with immunoSEQ multiplex PCR; in TCRdb, only in-frame clones are kept and a portion is missing. The sample carries some 90,000 clones, roughly 90% recorded once. Specimen: peripheral blood, collected on day 0 of AZD1222 vaccination. The receptors derive from an adult in good health.

The V call is TRBV11-3, the J call TRBJ2-1; 8 bases are shared with TRBD2. V shed 5 bases and J 3 bases; nucleotides not matched to a gene: 6. CDR1 is SGHNT, CDR2 YENEEA, per germline. This CDR3 spans 15 amino acids. CDR3 region: CASSQAGEGYNEQFF. The CDR3 bases are TGTGCCAGCAGCCAAGCGGGAGAAGGCTACAATGAGCAGTTCTTC.

The CDR3 loop is CASSLWGQETQYF. The CDR3 nucleotides read TGTGCCAGCAGTTTATGGGGGCAAGAGACCCAGTACTTC. The chain recombines TRBV12-3 or TRBV12-4 with TRBJ2-5; the D call may be TRBD1 or TRBD2 (5 bases each). V was shortened by 2 bases and J by 2 bases, with 6 bases between the two germline ends. The CDR3 contains 13 residues.

The chain joins TRBV21-1 to TRBJ2-7; the tabulated D call, TRBD1, remains unverified against the DNA. TRBV21-1 is a recognized pseudogene. This CDR3 is 12 amino acids long. The CDR3 loop is CASRPRGPEQYF. The DNA for the CDR3 is TGTGCCAGCAGGCCCAGGGGACCCGAGCAGTACTTC.

The rearrangement links TRBV6-2 or TRBV6-3 to TRBJ2-2, with D uncertain. Germline V gene sequence: CDR1 MNHEY, CDR2 SVGEGT. The CDR3 extends over 15 amino acids. The germline V and J ends were trimmed by 2 bases and 0 bases, with 7 bases remaining between them. CDR3 amino acids: CASSYIRANTGELFF. The DNA for the CDR3 is TGTGCCAGCAGTTACATTAGAGCGAACACCGGGGAGCTGTTTTTT.

V is TRBV19 and J is TRBJ2-1; 12 nucleotides match TRBD2. Germline V lookup: CDR1 LNHDA, CDR2 SQIVND (reference sequence). This CDR3 region has 14 residues. The ends lost 3 bases at V and 11 bases at J; junction bases unmatched: 5. The CDR3 loop is CASSIRGLAGQQFF. As DNA, the CDR3 is TGTGCCAGTAGTATCCGTGGACTAGCGGGGCAGCAGTTCTTC.

The chain employs TRBV9 and TRBJ2-3; 8 bases match TRBD2. V lost 0 bases to trimming and J lost 9 bases; unmatched junction nucleotides: 9. CDR3 size: 15 residues. Germline V gives CDR1 SGDLS, CDR2 YYNGEE. In DNA, the CDR3 is TGTGCCAGCAGCGTAGCGGGGGGGCCCCCCGTCACGCAGTATTTT. This codes for CASSVAGGPPVTQYF.

V and J are TRBV7-3 and TRBJ2-3; D might be TRBD2 (6 bases). This CDR3 is 15 amino acids long. The germline CDR1 and CDR2 sequences are SGHTA and FQGTGA. The V and J ends lost 2 bases and 0 bases respectively, with 9 bases between them. CDR3 DNA: TGTGCCAGCAGCTTAGTAGCGGCGAGCACAGATACGCAGTATTTT. Amino acid sequence: CASSLVAASTDTQYF. The variable domain in full, with the rest retrieved from reference TRBV7-3 and TRBJ2-3, is GAGVSQTPSNKVTEKGKYVELRCDPISGHTALYWYRQSLGQGPEFLIYFQGTGAADDSGLPNDRFFAVRPEGSVSTLKIQRTERGDSAVYLCASSLVAASTDTQYFGPGTRLTVL.

This chain connects TRBV6-5 to TRBJ2-1; TRBD1 aligns across 7 bases. The germline gives CDR1 MNHEY, CDR2 SVGAGI. J was trimmed by 6 bases and V by 2 bases; bases with no gene match: 4. The CDR3 spans 14 residues. CDR3 protein: CASSYGGQFNEQFF. CDR3 coding DNA: TGTGCCAGCAGTTACGGGGGACAGTTCAATGAGCAGTTCTTC.

Here the CDR3 reads CASSAQQGAKLFF. The CDR3 nucleotides are TGTGCCAGCAGCGCTCAACAGGGGGCAAAACTGTTTTTT. V gene TRBV7-9 combines with J gene TRBJ1-4; 9 bases are a match to TRBD1. The germline CDR1 and CDR2 sequences are SEHNR and FQNEAQ (reference sequence). J lost 10 bases, V lost 5 bases, and 5 bases had no gene match. The CDR3 is 13 residues long.

The sample holds one count of this clone. This chain uses TRBV3-1 (or the pseudogene TRBV3-2) with TRBJ1-1; a possible D gene is TRBD1 (6 bases). This CDR3 is built from 13 residues. V dropped 5 bases and J dropped 6 bases, with 13 bases sitting between them. The V gene's germline CDR1 is LGHDT and CDR2 YNNKEL (reference sequence). CDR3 DNA sequence: TGTGCCAGCAGCGACCAGGGGTCGGCTGAAGCTTTCTTT. Protein product: CASSDQGSAEAFF.

This chain joins TRBV19 and TRBJ1-3, with D possibly being TRBD1 (6 bases). Germline CDR1 reads LNHDA; CDR2 reads SQIVND (reference sequence). Trimming took 8 bases from V and 0 from J, leaving 14 bases between them. This CDR3 spans 15 amino acids. This CDR3 reads CASWALDSSGNTIYF. As DNA, the CDR3 is TGTGCCAGTTGGGCGCTGGACAGCTCTGGAAACACCATATATTTT.

The chain carries TRBV4-3 and TRBJ1-2; perhaps TRBD1 as D (5 bases). Trimming took off 4 bases at V and 4 bases at J, with 13 bases between the two ends. The CDR3 is 14 residues long. Germline values: CDR1 LGHNA, CDR2 YSLEER. DNA of the CDR3: TGCGCCAGCAGCCGAGGAGGGACGGCCTATGGCTACACCTTC. Translating it yields CASSRGGTAYGYTF.

CDR3 bases: TGTGCCAGCAGGGCCGGGGAAAGGCATCAGCCCCAGCATTTT. This sequence encodes CASRAGERHQPQHF. The rearrangement joins TRBV6-5 to TRBJ1-5, with D unresolved. CDR3 length equals 14 residues. V shed 6 bases and J shed 5 bases, with 14 bases lying between them. From germline, CDR1 is MNHEY and CDR2 SVGAGI.

The genes are TRBV9 and TRBJ2-3; D unclear. V was cut by 0 bases and J by 3 bases, with 8 bases left in between. Germline CDR1 reads SGDLS; CDR2 reads YYNGEE. The length of the CDR3 is 14 residues. This chain's CDR3 is CASSVGYTTDTQYF. CDR3 nucleotides: TGTGCCAGCAGCGTAGGGTATACTACAGATACGCAGTATTTT.

The rearrangement joins TRBV6-2 or TRBV6-3 to TRBJ1-5; TRBD1 is a possible D gene (5 bases). The V and J ends lost 2 bases and 4 bases respectively, with 12 bases between them. The CDR3 has 15 amino acids. Germline lookup yields CDR1 MNHEY and CDR2 SVGEGT. CDR3 sequence reads: CASSYAQGGNQPQHF. The CDR3 DNA reads as TGTGCCAGCAGTTACGCCCAGGGTGGTAATCAGCCCCAGCATTTT.

The V and J genes are TRBV7-3 and TRBJ1-1; D gene ambiguous. Germline V gene lookup returns CDR1 SGHTA and CDR2 FQGTGA. The V gene lost 2 bases and the J gene lost 3 bases, with 10 bases spanning the gap. This CDR3 comprises 14 residues. The CDR3 region is CASSLDRLDTEAFF. CDR3 DNA: TGTGCCAGCAGCTTAGATCGGTTGGACACTGAAGCTTTCTTT.